Below, one T cell receptor beta chain is given with its context. It lacks a known antigen. Base-call qualities are not available, and no considerably larger clone is one nucleotide away. This sample is part of a study of blood T cells in healthy people across ages (dated by TCRdb to between 2015 and 2017). Notes on the research overall: In model experiments, roughly one uniquely barcoded TCR beta cDNA molecule per two T cells was captured by template switching. Using the same blood draw, the study looked at two additional independent replicas of 1 million unique cDNA reads for two donors, one aged 18 to 30 and the other aged 80 or older. Donors were grouped into four age groups: young (average 16 years), middle-aged (about 40), aged (around 60) and long-lived (approximately 81). Using deep sequencing normalized with unique cDNA molecular identifiers, the study measured how TCR beta repertoire diversity changes with age.

The protocol used for the library was 5' RACE. Sequencing instrument: Illumina HiSeq 2500. A second PCR of about 7 to 12 cycles was performed with a sample-barcoded 5' primer and a J-beta primer mix. A template-switch 5' adaptor carrying 12 random nucleotides introduced a unique molecular identifier onto each TCR beta cDNA molecule. Each sample yielded at least 2.5 million CDR3-containing paired-end reads. All of the RNA was converted into first-strand cDNA using the Mint cDNA synthesis kit, with a TRBC-specific oligonucleotide serving as the primer. Following uracil-DNA glycosylase treatment, a first 18-cycle PCR with universal primers M1SS and BC2_uni_R was performed on all cDNA. The published analysis was carried out like this. For normalization, 1 million high-quality reads, each with a distinct molecular identifier, were randomly selected from each sample. Reads sharing molecular identifiers were discarded rather than binned into consensus sequences. CDR3 identification, clonotype clustering and error correction used MiTCR with a Q25 quality threshold and the strictest error-elimination algorithm. A nonparametric unseen species model using Euler transformation provided a lower-bound estimate of total TCR beta diversity. Clones were called with MiXCR by TCRdb after fastp trimmed the public reads at Q25, and only in-frame beta chains were retained. Rows matching on CDR3 protein sequence are summarized as one entry with the most common DNA and genes. The V and J calls follow TCRdb's processing rather than the paper's. Here the sample has just under 550,000 distinct CDR3 sequences; 20% to 30% occur a single time. The top ten constitute approximately 8.7% of the sample.

Donors were 39 systemically healthy Caucasian individuals from Russia aged roughly 6 to 100 years. Each donor gave about 9.8 milliliters of peripheral blood, drawn into EDTA-treated Vacutainer tubes. Ficoll-Paque density-gradient centrifugation was used to isolate PBMCs, with at least 7 million per sample. Trizol reagent was used to extract total RNA from PBMCs, with at least 6 micrograms per sample. For every donor, an aliquot of PBMCs went through flow cytometry to measure the percentages of naive CD45RAhigh/CD27high T cells. CDR1 and CDR2 were assigned from the germline V gene as SGDLS and YYNGEE. The CDR3 contains 15 residues, cysteine and phenylalanine counted. This entry keeps only the CDR3 DNA: 45 bases, framed from base 1. Overall study outcomes, separate from this receptor: As age increased, observed TCR beta diversity per million T cells dropped in a roughly linear way, and a significant reduction was already evident by age around 41. The percentage of naive T cells measured by flow cytometry correlated strongly with observed TCR beta diversity. Estimates of total diversity based on one million sequenced T cells were considered lower bounds and underestimates. The long-lived group showed more naive CD4+ T cells, fewer expanded clones and increased TCR diversity than the aged group, suggesting age selection. The CMV infection status of donors was not known, potentially confounding age-related changes in expanded clonotypes. Because profiling used bulk unsorted PBMCs, naive and antigen-experienced compartments could not be compared conclusively.

The data also belong to a second study, concerning T cells of mothers and their children. Taken from the second paper: Donors were nine systemically healthy Caucasian individuals: three mothers and their six children. cDNA synthesis consumed the entire amount of extracted RNA, loaded at 1.5 ug RNA in each 15 ul reaction. In the second PCR, the M1S primer added sample barcodes and 2-4 random nucleotides. More than 9 million TCR beta CDR3 reads were obtained from each mother, and some 3 million reads were obtained from each child. In both related and unrelated pairs, thymic selection shapes the output of TCR recombination in a similar way, with inherited differences having only a minor effect. Related mother-child pairs always showed normalized repertoire overlap that was slightly higher than in unrelated mother-child pairs, though the difference was never significant. No persistent microchimeric T cell clones were detected, at a sensitivity of approximately 100 clones per million clonotypes. Deep NGS was used in the study to compare the TCR beta repertoires of mothers and children and to look for features that separate related mother-child pairs from unrelated individuals. On average, the children were roughly 10 +/- 4 years old, while the mothers were about 40 +/- 4 years old. After adapter ligation was performed with NEBNext reagents, the libraries were sequenced on an Illumina HiSeq 2000 with 100+100 nt paired-end reads. To prevent cross-contamination, the mother and child libraries were prepared a month apart and were sequenced in separate runs. For each donor, somewhere between about 500,000 and 2,000,000 distinct TCR beta clonotypes were identified. Naive TCR beta clonotypes were estimated from low-frequency clonotypes matched to each donor's FACS-determined naive share, without sorting.

The sequencing sample was made of blood. In this chain, TRBV9 is recombined with TRBJ2-5, and TRBD2 matches 10 of the central bases. The J call may be faulty, since TRBJ2-1 better matches the DNA end. The clonotype was recovered from a boy aged 5-17 years in good health. The DNA sequence reads TGTGCCAGCAGCGTAGCTAGCGGGAGACCCAATGAGCAGTTCTTC. Its product reads: CASSVASGRPNEQFF.